What follows describes a single T cell receptor beta chain. Via MiXCR, TCRdb re-called the 5' RACE reads, giving one row per CDR3 protein. This sample has 77,000 or so distinct CDR3 sequences, with under 10% found just once. Germline V gives CDR1 SQVTM, CDR2 ANQGSEA. This CDR3 is built from 14 residues. Trimming left V 6 bases short and J 5 bases short, with 19 bases between. The data are from a study of neurological immune-mediated disorders. The TCR originated in a man aged 50 to 60 in good health. The rearrangement uses TRBV29-1 and TRBJ1-1; D is possibly TRBD1 (5 bases). The sequenced material came from PBMCs. For the CDR3, the DNA is TGCAGCGTGGGTTCTGTAGCGCCAGGGACTGAAGCTTTCTTT. Amino acid sequence: CSVGSVAPGTEAFF.